This is a list of T cell receptor beta chains from one sample in a study of blood T cell repertoires in COVID-19. Produced via immunoSEQ multiplex PCR; TCRdb's table is partial and in-frame only. The sample has around 95,000 clones; 90% are singletons. The sequenced sample was peripheral blood. The receptors stem from a man aged 50-60 years with acute or convalescent COVID-19. Both conserved end residues are part of each CDR3. The D gene is left open where the match is weak. Clone size is stated in some rows and not others, as once, few, many or a class when expanded.

TRBV27	NA	NA	TRBJ1-4	CASSLSWGVNEKLFF	TGTGCCAGCAGTTTATCCTGGGGCGTTAATGAAAAACTGTTTTTT
TRBV18	NA	NA	TRBJ1-1	CASSPILAEAFF	TGTGCCAGCTCACCTATACTGGCTGAAGCTTTCTTT
TRBV30	NA	NA	TRBJ2-2	CAWNWRDTGELFF	TGTGCCTGGAATTGGCGGGACACCGGGGAGCTGTTTTTT
TRBV18	NA	NA	TRBJ1-1	CASSNDRQGTEAFF	TGTGCCAGCTCAAATGACAGGCAGGGGACTGAAGCTTTCTTT
TRBV6-5	NA	NA	TRBJ1-1	CASSRSGTFEAFF	TGTGCCAGCAGTCGTTCAGGGACATTTGAAGCTTTCTTT
TRBV2	NA	TRBD2	TRBJ2-7	CASKRMGLVFYEQYF	TGTGCCAGCAAAAGGATGGGACTAGTTTTCTACGAGCAGTACTTC
TRBV2	NA	NA	TRBJ1-1	CASSDRQYTEAFF	TGTGCCAGCAGTGACAGACAATACACTGAAGCTTTCTTT
TRBV7-8	NA	NA	TRBJ1-1	CASSYSGANTEAFF	TGTGCCAGCAGCTACTCGGGAGCGAACACTGAAGCTTTCTTT
TRBV18	NA	NA	TRBJ1-6	CASSPSGGSNSPLHF	TGTGCCAGCTCACCAAGCGGTGGGAGCAATTCACCCCTCCACTTT
TRBV7-2	once	TRBD1	TRBJ2-2	CASSPQGDRRTGELFF	TGTGCCAGCAGCCCTCAGGGGGACAGACGGACCGGGGAGCTGTTTTTT
TRBV6-4	NA	NA	TRBJ2-7	CASSDSAGDYEQYF	TGTGCCAGCAGTGACTCCGCCGGGGACTACGAGCAGTACTTC
TRBV10-3	few	NA	TRBJ1-1	CAISAGLVDTEAFF	TGTGCCATCAGTGCGGGTCTCGTGGACACTGAAGCTTTCTTT
TRBV7-9	NA	TRBD1	TRBJ1-3	CASSLGQGPGNTIYF	TGTGCCAGCAGCTTGGGACAGGGTCCTGGAAACACCATATATTTT
TRBV5-4	NA	NA	TRBJ2-7	CASRPGLADEQYF	TGTGCCAGCAGACCGGGACTCGCCGACGAGCAGTACTTC
TRBV7-2	once	NA	TRBJ2-3	CASSLVLAGDTQYF	TGTGCCAGCAGCTTAGTTCTTGCAGGGGATACGCAGTATTTT
TRBV9	NA	NA	TRBJ1-6	CASSVYSDSPLHF	TGTGCCAGCAGCGTTTACAGTGATTCACCCCTCCACTTT
TRBV27	NA	NA	TRBJ2-7	CASSFGGRGSYEQYF	TGTGCCAGCAGTTTTGGAGGGCGGGGCTCCTACGAGCAGTACTTC
TRBV7-2	NA	NA	TRBJ1-4	CASSPRQRFNEKLFF	TGTGCCAGCAGCCCCCGACAGAGATTTAATGAAAAACTGTTTTTT
TRBV11-2	NA	TRBD1	TRBJ1-6	CASSDTRDRGRGSPLHF	TGTGCCAGCAGCGATACCCGGGACAGGGGGCGCGGTTCACCCCTCCACTTT
TRBV12-5	NA	NA	TRBJ1-4	CASGLVRGGIDEKLFF	TGTGCTAGTGGTTTGGTACGGGGGGGCATCGATGAAAAACTGTTTTTT
TRBV6-2/TRBV6-3	NA	TRBD1	TRBJ2-7	CASSPRQGAYEQYF	TGTGCCAGCAGTCCGAGACAGGGCGCTTACGAGCAGTACTTC
TRBV29-1	once	NA	TRBJ1-2	CSVEDVSRGGLANGYTF	TGCAGCGTTGAAGACGTGAGCAGGGGAGGGTTAGCTAATGGCTACACCTTC
TRBV9	medium-sized	NA	TRBJ1-3	CASSVDEVRAGNTIYF	TGTGCCAGCAGCGTAGACGAGGTGAGGGCTGGAAACACCATATATTTT
TRBV7-9	few	NA	TRBJ1-1	CASSLEFF	TGTGCCAGCAGCTTGGAGTTCTTT
TRBV27	NA	NA	TRBJ1-6	CASSERDGGPGPLHF	TGTGCCAGCAGTGAAAGGGACGGAGGGCCGGGACCCCTCCACTTT
TRBV15	NA	NA	TRBJ2-3	CATSRDRGSGTDTQYF	TGTGCCACCAGCAGAGATCGGGGTAGCGGCACAGATACGCAGTATTTT
TRBV24-1	NA	TRBD1	TRBJ2-7	CATSDFGQGSYEQYF	TGTGCCACCAGTGATTTTGGACAGGGGTCCTACGAGCAGTACTTC
TRBV5-1	NA	TRBD1	TRBJ1-2	CASSSTGDMGGYTF	TGCGCCAGCAGCTCCACAGGGGATATGGGTGGCTACACCTTC
TRBV19	NA	TRBD1	TRBJ1-5	CASSIGDRGNQPQHF	TGTGCCAGTAGTATAGGGGACAGAGGCAATCAGCCCCAGCATTTT
TRBV3-1/TRBV3-2	NA	NA	TRBJ2-3	CASSQLGQLSDTQYF	TGTGCCAGCAGCCAGCTCGGACAGCTTTCGGATACGCAGTATTTT
TRBV19	NA	NA	TRBJ1-4	CASSIDLPHAGINEKLFF	TGTGCCAGTAGTATAGATCTTCCCCACGCAGGGATTAATGAAAAACTGTTTTTT
TRBV10-2	NA	TRBD2	TRBJ2-1	CASSSGTSGRGWFF	TGCGCCAGCAGTTCCGGGACTAGCGGGAGAGGTTGGTTCTTC
TRBV3-1/TRBV3-2	NA	NA	TRBJ2-1	CASSQATLYNEQFF	TGTGCCAGCAGCCAAGCCACTTTGTACAATGAGCAGTTCTTC
TRBV6-6	NA	TRBD1	TRBJ1-5	CASSRTGTGVGQPQHF	TGTGCCAGCAGTAGAACCGGGACAGGGGTTGGTCAGCCCCAGCATTTT
TRBV6-2/TRBV6-3	NA	NA	TRBJ2-1	CASSYSMGRRVSNEQFF	TGTGCCAGCAGTTACTCGATGGGCAGGAGGGTCAGCAATGAGCAGTTCTTC
TRBV18	NA	TRBD1	TRBJ2-3	CASSRTGGKTDTQYF	TGTGCCAGCTCACGTACAGGGGGCAAGACAGATACGCAGTATTTT
TRBV4-1	NA	NA	TRBJ1-1	CASSQGGGVRAFF	TGCGCCAGCAGCCAAGGAGGGGGTGTTCGGGCTTTCTTT
TRBV6-1	NA	TRBD2	TRBJ2-3	CASSEFAGGFTDTQYF	TGTGCCAGCAGTGAATTTGCGGGAGGATTCACAGATACGCAGTATTTT
TRBV13	NA	NA	TRBJ2-7	CASSYRTSTYEQYF	TGTGCCAGCAGCTACAGGACGAGCACCTACGAGCAGTACTTC
TRBV20-1	NA	NA	TRBJ2-1	CRREGEDEQFF	TGCAGACGAGAAGGGGAGGATGAGCAGTTCTTC
TRBV3-1/TRBV3-2	NA	TRBD1	TRBJ1-2	CASSQRDRILTF	TGTGCCAGCAGCCAAAGGGACAGGATCCTCACCTTC
TRBV5-8	NA	NA	TRBJ2-1	CASSRTKISGGSEQFF	TGTGCCAGCAGCCGAACCAAAATCTCAGGGGGGAGTGAGCAGTTCTTC
TRBV6-5	NA	TRBD2	TRBJ2-1	CASSQGLASIEQFF	TGTGCCAGCAGTCAGGGACTAGCGTCAATTGAGCAGTTCTTC
TRBV27	NA	TRBD1	TRBJ2-5	CASSFTGQGFETQYF	TGTGCCAGCAGTTTTACAGGACAGGGTTTCGAGACCCAGTACTTC
TRBV23-1	few	NA	TRBJ1-5	CASSNTDRAYNQPQHF	TGCGCCAGCAGTAATACAGACAGAGCCTATAATCAGCCCCAGCATTTT
TRBV6-5	NA	NA	TRBJ2-3	CASPTGQGRGDTQYF	TGTGCCAGCCCGACGGGGCAGGGGAGGGGAGATACGCAGTATTTT
TRBV7-9	few	NA	TRBJ2-3	CASSLDATDTQYF	TGTGCCAGCAGCTTAGATGCGACAGATACGCAGTATTTT
TRBV12-3/TRBV12-4	NA	NA	TRBJ1-5	CASSSVPNQPQHF	TGTGCCAGCAGCTCCGTCCCCAATCAGCCCCAGCATTTT
TRBV6-2/TRBV6-3	NA	TRBD2	TRBJ2-6	CASSPSSGMGIGANVLTF	TGTGCCAGCAGTCCCTCTAGCGGGATGGGCATCGGGGCCAACGTCCTGACTTTC
TRBV25-1	once	NA	TRBJ2-1	CAGGGRPNEQFF	TGTGCTGGGGGGGGGCGCCCCAATGAGCAGTTCTTC